This TCR beta chain was sequenced in a study of naive and memory T cell subsets. Study-level results: A few larger clonotypes appeared in naive repertoires, especially CD8, possibly memory cells re-expressing CD45RA.

Germline CDR1 is SGHDT and CDR2 is YYEEEE. The CDR3 spans 12 residues. The germline V and J ends were trimmed by 4 bases and 10 bases, with 12 bases remaining between them. Regarding this clonotype: What it recognizes is unknown.

Two oligonucleotides, mixed equimolar, formed the beta constant-region primer covering TRBC1 and TRBC2. Four rounds of PCR amplified the ligated cDNA using nested alpha and beta constant-region primers plus SP2. TCRdb re-derived calls from the UMI-ligation and nested PCR reads in MiXCR, one entry per CDR3 protein. The table lists approximately 140,000 distinct CDR3 sequences, 15% to 20% of them singletons. Sequenced material: naive CD8+ T cells from blood. The sequence came from a human donor in good health. The V gene is TRBV5-6, the J gene TRBJ2-1; D is uncertain. The CDR3 nucleotides are TGTGCCAGCAGCCCTGGGGTAGCCGAGCAGTTCTTC. Residues: CASSPGVAEQFF. Combining the CDR3 with reference TRBV5-6 and TRBJ2-1 gives the whole variable domain DAGVTQSPTHLIKTRGQQVTLRCSPKSGHDTVSWYQQALGQGPQFIFQYYEEEERQRGNFPDRFSGHQFPNYSSELNVNALLLGDSALYLCASSPGVAEQFFGPGTRLTVL.